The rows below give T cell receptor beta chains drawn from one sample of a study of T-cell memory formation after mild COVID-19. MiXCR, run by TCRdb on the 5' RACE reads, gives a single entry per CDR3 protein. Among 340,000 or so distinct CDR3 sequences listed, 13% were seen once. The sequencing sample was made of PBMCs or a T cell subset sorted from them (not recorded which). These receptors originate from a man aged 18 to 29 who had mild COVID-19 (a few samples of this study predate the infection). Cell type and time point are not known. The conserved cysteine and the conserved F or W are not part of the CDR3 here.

CDR3aa: ASSLTVYQETQY
v_gene: TRBV12-3/TRBV12-4

CDR3aa: ASSLAQGYTEAF
v_gene: TRBV5-1

CDR3aa: ASSLVDGVSPLH
v_gene: TRBV7-9

CDR3aa: ASSPSGTGPNEQF
v_gene: TRBV4-3

CDR3aa: ASSYRGPYGYT
v_gene: TRBV7-9

CDR3aa: ASSDSTRYGYT
v_gene: TRBV6-2/TRBV6-3

CDR3aa: ASGLGTADTQY
v_gene: TRBV12-5

CDR3aa: SVAEQGALDEQF
v_gene: TRBV29-1

CDR3aa: ASSPQHRGRGGELF
v_gene: TRBV9

CDR3aa: ASSQGGRDNQPQH
v_gene: TRBV4-1

CDR3aa: ASSSGQGWDQETQY
v_gene: TRBV11-3

CDR3aa: ASSSGTGSRYEQY
v_gene: TRBV12-3/TRBV12-4

CDR3aa: ASSLLGTGYRETQY
v_gene: TRBV7-2

CDR3aa: ASTQGGTEAF
v_gene: TRBV7-6

CDR3aa: SAGGRYNYGYT
v_gene: TRBV20-1

CDR3aa: ATSAPDRDGTGELF
v_gene: TRBV24-1